Listed below are T cell receptor beta chains from one sample, sequenced in a study of identical twins. TCRdb reprocessed the 5' RACE reads via MiXCR and lists one record per CDR3 protein. The sample has about 790,000 distinct CDR3 sequences, 15% to 20% seen once. These sequences were also reported in another study, on T cells expressing NK-cell markers.

Sample: PBMCs. These TCRs come from a young woman in good health. Each CDR3 is given with its conserved first and last residue. A D gene is named only where the DNA matches it firmly. The size entry is marked missing in some rows and otherwise reads once, few, many or a size class.

V: TRBV7-2
D: TRBD2
size: few
J: TRBJ2-7
DNA: TGTGCCAGCAGCCCACGGTCGCTAGCGGGATCCTACGAGCAGTACTTC
CDR3: CASSPRSLAGSYEQYF

V: TRBV15
D: -
size: few
J: TRBJ2-1
DNA: TGTGCCACCAGCAGCTTCTCCCTCGACCGGGACCGAGGAAACAATGAGCAGTTCTTC
CDR3: CATSSFSLDRDRGNNEQFF

V: TRBV6-5
D: TRBD1
size: -
J: TRBJ2-5
DNA: TGTGCCAGCAGTTACGAGGGGGCGAGTGAGACCCAGTACTTC
CDR3: CASSYEGASETQYF

V: TRBV7-9
D: TRBD1
size: -
J: TRBJ2-7
DNA: TGTGCCAGCAGCTTAACAGGGGGCAGCGACGAGCAGTACTTC
CDR3: CASSLTGGSDEQYF

V: TRBV18
D: -
size: -
J: TRBJ2-1
DNA: TGTGCCAGCTCCCCTCCCGAGAGGATTTTTCCTGAGCAGTTCTTC
CDR3: CASSPPERIFPEQFF

V: TRBV12-3/TRBV12-4
D: TRBD2
size: -
J: TRBJ2-2
DNA: TGTGCCAGCAGTCCCCCTAGCGGGAGGGCCGGGACCGGGGAGCTGTTTTTT
CDR3: CASSPPSGRAGTGELFF

V: TRBV7-2
D: -
size: -
J: TRBJ2-1
DNA: TGTGCCAGCAGCTTTAAGCTTGGCACTGAGCAGTTCTTC
CDR3: CASSFKLGTEQFF

V: TRBV25-1
D: -
size: -
J: TRBJ2-4
DNA: TGTGCCAGCAGTGAATCTGCCAAAAACATTCAGTACTTC
CDR3: CASSESAKNIQYF

V: TRBV19
D: -
size: -
J: TRBJ1-1
DNA: TGTGCCAGTAGTTTACCTCCGGGACGGGGTTTCTTT
CDR3: CASSLPPGRGFF

V: TRBV10-2
D: -
size: -
J: TRBJ2-3
DNA: TGCGCCAGCAGGAGACAGACACAAGATACGCAGTATTTT
CDR3: CASRRQTQDTQYF

V: TRBV29-1
D: -
size: few
J: TRBJ1-2
DNA: TGCAGCGTTGAAGATCGAGGGCTCTATGGCTACACCTTC
CDR3: CSVEDRGLYGYTF

V: TRBV25-1
D: -
size: few
J: TRBJ2-7
DNA: TGTGCCAGCAGTGAATATCAGGGATCCTACGAGCAGTACTTC
CDR3: CASSEYQGSYEQYF

V: TRBV12-3/TRBV12-4
D: -
size: -
J: TRBJ2-5
DNA: TGTGCCAGCACCGTGAGGGAGGATCGGTCGGAGACCCAGTACTTC
CDR3: CASTVREDRSETQYF

V: TRBV29-1
D: -
size: few
J: TRBJ2-1
DNA: TGCAGCGTTGAAGGGGGTGTGGCTAGTAGCGATGAGCAGTTCTTC
CDR3: CSVEGGVASSDEQFF

V: TRBV4-2
D: -
size: -
J: TRBJ2-1
DNA: TGTGCCAGCACCACATTTGGGCCGAACAATGAGCAGTTCTTC
CDR3: CASTTFGPNNEQFF

V: TRBV3-1
D: -
size: few
J: TRBJ1-4
DNA: TGTGCAACTGCAGCCTACGAAAAACTGTTTTTT
CDR3: CATAAYEKLFF

V: TRBV20-1
D: TRBD2
size: -
J: TRBJ2-3
DNA: TGCAGTGCTAGAGATCTTGGGACTAGCGGCACAGATACGCAGTATTTT
CDR3: CSARDLGTSGTDTQYF

V: TRBV20-1
D: -
size: -
J: TRBJ1-5
DNA: TGCAGTGCCAACCGCCCGAGACTCAATCAGCCCCAGCATTTT
CDR3: CSANRPRLNQPQHF

V: TRBV20-1
D: -
size: -
J: TRBJ2-1
DNA: TGCAGTGCGGAGCTCTCCATCGATGAGCAGTTCTTC
CDR3: CSAELSIDEQFF

V: TRBV2
D: -
size: -
J: TRBJ2-7
DNA: TGTGCCAGCTCGGGAGACACCTACGAGCAGTACTTC
CDR3: CASSGDTYEQYF

V: TRBV5-1
D: TRBD2
size: -
J: TRBJ2-1
DNA: TGCGCCAGCAGCTCGGGACTAGCGCAAGGGGAGTTCTTC
CDR3: CASSSGLAQGEFF

V: TRBV12-3/TRBV12-4
D: -
size: few
J: TRBJ2-1
DNA: TGTGCCAGCAGGGGGGTCATGAATGAGCAGTTCTTC
CDR3: CASRGVMNEQFF

V: TRBV12-3/TRBV12-4
D: TRBD2
size: -
J: TRBJ2-2
DNA: TGTGCCAGCGCGGGAGACACCGGGGAGCTGTTTTTT
CDR3: CASAGDTGELFF

V: TRBV9
D: -
size: -
J: TRBJ2-2
DNA: TGTGCCAGCAGCGTCGCTTCGGGACAAAACACCGGGGAGCTGTTTTTT
CDR3: CASSVASGQNTGELFF

V: TRBV7-9
D: TRBD1
size: many
J: TRBJ2-5
DNA: TGTGCCAGCATCCTCGACAGGGATGGAGTGGGGACCCAGTACTTC
CDR3: CASILDRDGVGTQYF

V: TRBV20-1
D: -
size: few
J: TRBJ2-1
DNA: TGCAGTGCTAGAGATTTTCAAGTCAGGGCCCCACATGAGCAGTTCTTC
CDR3: CSARDFQVRAPHEQFF

V: TRBV6-2/TRBV6-3
D: -
size: few
J: TRBJ2-7
DNA: TGTGCCAGCTTTGGAGGGATCTCCTACGAGCAGTACTTC
CDR3: CASFGGISYEQYF

V: TRBV5-5
D: -
size: -
J: TRBJ1-5
DNA: TGTGCCAGCAGCTTCCGGGGAGGAGTGGGTCAGCCCCAGCATTTT
CDR3: CASSFRGGVGQPQHF

V: TRBV27
D: TRBD1
size: few
J: TRBJ2-7
DNA: TGTGCCAGCAGGCCTTTGGACAGGGTTGTGGACGAGCAGTACTTC
CDR3: CASRPLDRVVDEQYF

V: TRBV29-1
D: -
size: -
J: TRBJ2-3
DNA: TGCAGCGTTGAGGGGGACACAGATACGCAGTATTTT
CDR3: CSVEGDTDTQYF

V: TRBV7-9
D: TRBD2
size: few
J: TRBJ2-5
DNA: TGTGCCAGCAGCTGGGTAGCGGGAGGACTGTACCAAGAGACCCAGTACTTC
CDR3: CASSWVAGGLYQETQYF

V: TRBV20-1
D: TRBD2
size: few
J: TRBJ2-5
DNA: TGCAGTGCCGCTCGGGGGGGTCAAGAGACCCAGTACTTC
CDR3: CSAARGGQETQYF

V: TRBV5-1
D: -
size: -
J: TRBJ2-4
DNA: TGCGCCAGCAGCTTGAGAGGGGGGCCGCCCAAAAACATTCAGTACTTC
CDR3: CASSLRGGPPKNIQYF

V: TRBV27
D: -
size: many
J: TRBJ1-6
DNA: TGTGCCAGCAGTTTATCGCGCGGCTCGAATTCACCCCTCCACTTT
CDR3: CASSLSRGSNSPLHF

V: TRBV6-1
D: -
size: -
J: TRBJ2-7
DNA: TGTGCCAGCAAGATTGGGCAGACTTACGAGCAGTACTTC
CDR3: CASKIGQTYEQYF

V: TRBV5-1
D: TRBD1
size: few
J: TRBJ1-1
DNA: TGCGCCAGCAGCTTGGAGCCGGGACAGGGGTGGACTGAAGCTTTCTTT
CDR3: CASSLEPGQGWTEAFF

V: TRBV20-1
D: TRBD1
size: -
J: TRBJ2-5
DNA: TGCAGTGCTAGACCTCGACAGGGAGCGGAGACCCAGTACTTC
CDR3: CSARPRQGAETQYF